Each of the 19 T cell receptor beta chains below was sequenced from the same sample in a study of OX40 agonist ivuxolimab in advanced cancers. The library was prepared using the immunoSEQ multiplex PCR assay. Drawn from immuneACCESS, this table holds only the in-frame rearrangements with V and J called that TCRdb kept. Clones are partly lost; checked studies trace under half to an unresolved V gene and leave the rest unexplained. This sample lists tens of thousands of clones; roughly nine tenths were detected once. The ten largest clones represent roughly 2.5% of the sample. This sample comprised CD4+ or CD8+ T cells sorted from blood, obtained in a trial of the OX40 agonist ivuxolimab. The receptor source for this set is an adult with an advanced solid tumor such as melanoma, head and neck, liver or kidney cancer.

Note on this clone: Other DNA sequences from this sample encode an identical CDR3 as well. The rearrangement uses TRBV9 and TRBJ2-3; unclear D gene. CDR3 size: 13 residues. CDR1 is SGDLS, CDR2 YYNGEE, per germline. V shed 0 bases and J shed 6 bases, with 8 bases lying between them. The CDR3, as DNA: TGTGCCAGCAGCGTAGCGGGTAAGGATACGCAGTATTTT. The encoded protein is CASSVAGKDTQYF.

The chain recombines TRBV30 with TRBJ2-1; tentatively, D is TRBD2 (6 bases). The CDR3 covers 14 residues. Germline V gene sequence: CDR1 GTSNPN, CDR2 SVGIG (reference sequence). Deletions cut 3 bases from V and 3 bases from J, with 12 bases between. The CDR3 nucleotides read TGTGCCTGGAGCCTAGCGTCTGGCTACAATGAGCAGTTCTTC. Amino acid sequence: CAWSLASGYNEQFF.

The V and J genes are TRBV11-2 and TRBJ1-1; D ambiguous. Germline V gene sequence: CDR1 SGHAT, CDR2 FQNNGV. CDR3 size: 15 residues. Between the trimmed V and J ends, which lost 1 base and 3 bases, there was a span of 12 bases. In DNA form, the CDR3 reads TGTGCCAGCAGCTTAGTAGGGCAAGGATACACTGAAGCTTTCTTT. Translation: CASSLVGQGYTEAFF.

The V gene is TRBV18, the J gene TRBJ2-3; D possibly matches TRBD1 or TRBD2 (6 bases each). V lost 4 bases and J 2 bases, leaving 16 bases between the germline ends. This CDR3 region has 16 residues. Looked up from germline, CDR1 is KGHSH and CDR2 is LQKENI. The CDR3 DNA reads TGTGCCAGCTCACTCATGGAGGGGGGAATCACAGATACGCAGTATTTT. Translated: CASSLMEGGITDTQYF.

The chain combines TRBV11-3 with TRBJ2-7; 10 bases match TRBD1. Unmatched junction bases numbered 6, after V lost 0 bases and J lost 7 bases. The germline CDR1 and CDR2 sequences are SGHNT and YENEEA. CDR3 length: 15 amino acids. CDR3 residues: CASSLDDRGLKEQYF. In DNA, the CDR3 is TGTGCCAGCAGCTTAGACGACAGGGGGCTGAAGGAGCAGTACTTC.

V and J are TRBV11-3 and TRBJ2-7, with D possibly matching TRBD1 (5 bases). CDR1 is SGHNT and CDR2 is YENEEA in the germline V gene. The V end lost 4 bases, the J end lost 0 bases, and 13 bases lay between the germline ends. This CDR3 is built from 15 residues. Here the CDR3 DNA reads TGTGCCAGCAGCTCCCCTTTGGGGCTCTCCTACGAGCAGTACTTC. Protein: CASSSPLGLSYEQYF.

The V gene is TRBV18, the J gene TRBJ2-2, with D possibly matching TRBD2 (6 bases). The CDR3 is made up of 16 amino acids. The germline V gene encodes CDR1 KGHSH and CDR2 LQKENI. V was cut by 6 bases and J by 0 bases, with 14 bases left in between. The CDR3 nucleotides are TGTGCCAGCTCCGGGGGTCACGGGGCGAACACCGGGGAGCTGTTTTTT. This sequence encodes CASSGGHGANTGELFF.

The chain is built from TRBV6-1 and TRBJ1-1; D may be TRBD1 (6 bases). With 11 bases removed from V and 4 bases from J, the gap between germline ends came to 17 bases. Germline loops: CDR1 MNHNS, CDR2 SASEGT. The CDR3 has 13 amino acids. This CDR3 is CAGTNAGATEAFF. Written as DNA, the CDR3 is TGTGCCGGAACGAATGCAGGGGCCACTGAAGCTTTCTTT.

The DNA of the CDR3 is TGCGCCAGCAGCTTGAGGGGGCTAGTCGGGCAGGGCTACGAGCAGTACTTC. Its translation: CASSLRGLVGQGYEQYF. This chain uses TRBV5-1 with TRBJ2-7, with 7 nucleotides matching TRBD1. V gave up 1 base and J gave up 3 bases; unmatched junction bases: 13. Germline V CDR1 and CDR2: SGHRS, YFSETQ. The CDR3 extends over 17 amino acids.

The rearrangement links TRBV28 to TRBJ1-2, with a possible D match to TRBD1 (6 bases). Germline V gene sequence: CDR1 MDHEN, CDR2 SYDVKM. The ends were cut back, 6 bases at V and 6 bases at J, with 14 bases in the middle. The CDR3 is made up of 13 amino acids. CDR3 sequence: CASSRGGRDGYTF. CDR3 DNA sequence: TGTGCCAGCAGCCGAGGGGGGCGCGATGGCTACACCTTC.

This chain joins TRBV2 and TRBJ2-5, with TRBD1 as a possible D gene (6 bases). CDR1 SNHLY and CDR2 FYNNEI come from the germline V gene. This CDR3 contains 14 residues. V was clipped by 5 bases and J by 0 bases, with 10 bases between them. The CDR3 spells CASSLTGYQETQYF. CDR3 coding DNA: TGTGCCAGCAGTTTAACAGGGTACCAAGAGACCCAGTACTTC.

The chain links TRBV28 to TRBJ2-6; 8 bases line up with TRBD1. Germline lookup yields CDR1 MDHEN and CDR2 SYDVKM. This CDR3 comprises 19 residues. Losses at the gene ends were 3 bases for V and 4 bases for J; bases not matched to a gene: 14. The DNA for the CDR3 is TGTGCCAGCAGTTTTGGTAGCTGGACAGGGCCCCTAGGGGCCAACGTCCTGACTTTC. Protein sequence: CASSFGSWTGPLGANVLTF.

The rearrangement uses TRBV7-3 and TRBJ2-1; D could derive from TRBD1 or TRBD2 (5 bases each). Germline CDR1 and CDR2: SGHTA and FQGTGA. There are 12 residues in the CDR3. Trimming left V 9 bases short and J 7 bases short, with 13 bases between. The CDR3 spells CASGDPRNEQFF. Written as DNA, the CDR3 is TGTGCCAGTGGGGACCCGCGGAATGAGCAGTTCTTC.

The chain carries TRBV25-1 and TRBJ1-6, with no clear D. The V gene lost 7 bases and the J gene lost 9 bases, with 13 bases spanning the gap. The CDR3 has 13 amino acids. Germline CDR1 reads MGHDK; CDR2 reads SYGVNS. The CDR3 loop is CASNTNSVSPLHF. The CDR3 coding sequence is TGTGCCAGCAATACAAACAGTGTTTCACCCCTCCACTTT.

The CDR3 nucleotides read TGCAGCGTTGCGGCCAGTTCTAACTATGGCTACACCTTC. This encodes CSVAASSNYGYTF. This chain links TRBV29-1 with TRBJ1-2; D ambiguous. This CDR3 is 13 amino acids long. V lost 4 bases and J lost 0, with 9 bases in between. Germline loops: CDR1 SQVTM, CDR2 ANQGSEA.

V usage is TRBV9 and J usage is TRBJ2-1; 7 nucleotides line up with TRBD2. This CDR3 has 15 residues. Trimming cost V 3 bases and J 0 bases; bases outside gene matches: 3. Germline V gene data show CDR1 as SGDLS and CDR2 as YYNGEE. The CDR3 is CASSERGSSYNEQFF. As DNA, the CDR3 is TGTGCCAGCAGCGAGCGGGGTAGCTCCTACAATGAGCAGTTCTTC.

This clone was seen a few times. CDR3 nucleotide sequence: TGTGCCAGCAGCAAGACAGCGAACACTGAAGCTTTCTTT. Protein product: CASSKTANTEAFF. This chain joins TRBV7-3 and TRBJ1-1, with TRBD1 as a possible D gene (5 bases). Trimming took 5 bases from V and 1 from J, leaving 8 bases between them. The CDR3 covers 13 residues. Germline values: CDR1 SGHTA, CDR2 FQGTGA.

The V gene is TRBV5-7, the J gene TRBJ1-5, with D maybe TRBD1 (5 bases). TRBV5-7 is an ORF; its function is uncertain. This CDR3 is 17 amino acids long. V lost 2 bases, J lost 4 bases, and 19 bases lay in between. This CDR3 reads CASSLGRQGVRNQPQHF. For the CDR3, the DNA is TGTGCCAGCAGCTTAGGGCGGCAGGGCGTGAGGAATCAGCCCCAGCATTTT.

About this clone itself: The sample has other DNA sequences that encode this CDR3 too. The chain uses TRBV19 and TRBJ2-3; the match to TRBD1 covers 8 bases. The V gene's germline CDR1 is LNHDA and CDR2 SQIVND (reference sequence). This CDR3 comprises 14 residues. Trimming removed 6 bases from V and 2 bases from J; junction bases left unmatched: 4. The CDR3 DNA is TGTGCCAGTAGCAGACAGGGGAACACAGATACGCAGTATTTT. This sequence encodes CASSRQGNTDTQYF.